The clone carrying this T cell receptor (beta chain) was observed a handful of times. No antigen is known for it. CDR3 length: 15 residues. Between the trimmed V and J ends, which lost 0 bases and 5 bases, there was a span of 12 bases. The germline gives CDR1 SNHLY, CDR2 FYNNEI. This record belongs to a study of beta chain features in type 1 diabetes. Overall study findings and caveats: More deletions and fewer insertions at VDJ junctions were found in patients with type 1 diabetes. Healthy donors had naive, central memory and Treg TCRB repertoires that appeared less similar than those seen among patients.

Investigators reverse transcribed all isolated RNA, so they sequenced expressed TCRB transcripts. Assay used: immunoSEQ multiplex PCR; TCRdb lists only in-frame clones, some missing. The data hold roughly 130,000 clones, with 9.2% observed a single time. The sequencing input was central memory CD4+ T cells from blood. This chain connects TRBV2 to TRBJ2-3; tentatively, D is TRBD2 (5 bases). The receptor was derived from a man aged 18 to 30 in good health. CDR3 protein: CASSEARGSGDTQYF. The CDR3 DNA is TGTGCCAGCAGTGAAGCGCGAGGGAGTGGAGATACGCAGTATTTT.